Here is one T cell receptor beta chain with its context. What it binds is not known. The data derive from a study of T cell responses to AZD1222 COVID-19 vaccine. Study-wide findings and caveats: Unmutated variant regions reportedly attract nearly half of all spike-specific TCRs.

Sequencing used immunoSEQ multiplex PCR; TCRdb keeps in-frame clones, though not all of them. The data contain approximately 150,000 clones, 90% to 95% of them singletons. The clonotype originates from an adult who had recovered from COVID-19. Sample: peripheral blood, taken after recovery from COVID-19.

The chain's CDR3 is CAWSVQEGNTIYF. CDR3 coding DNA: TGTGCCTGGAGTGTACAGGAAGGAAACACCATATATTTT. The chain combines TRBV30 with TRBJ1-3; TRBD1 is a possible D gene (5 bases). The germline V and J ends were trimmed by 0 bases and 4 bases, with 7 bases remaining between them. This CDR3 has 13 residues. Germline V gene data show CDR1 as GTSNPN and CDR2 as SVGIG (reference sequence).